This entry is about one TCR beta chain. Expressed TCRB transcripts were sequenced after all isolated RNA was converted to cDNA. Profiling relied on immunoSEQ multiplex PCR, and the TCRdb table lists in-frame clones only, not all of them. The profile shows around 160,000 clones, around 50% of them singletons. The data stem from a study of beta chain features in type 1 diabetes. About the study: Examination of sorted cells across all samples involved more than 85,000,000 cells.

Germline CDR1 and CDR2: SEHNR and FQNEAQ (reference sequence). The CDR3 covers 12 residues. V lost 3 bases and J lost 6, with 7 bases in between. What was sequenced was Tregs from blood. The rearrangement links TRBV7-9 to TRBJ2-3; D uncertain. The source of this sequence is a man between 18 and 35 years old in good health. CDR3 region: CASSLTRDTQYF. The CDR3 DNA reads TGTGCCAGCAGCTTGACGAGGGATACGCAGTATTTT.